Below, 19 T cell receptor beta chains from the same sample are listed, as sequenced in a study of vaccination and CD4 T cells after COVID-19. As to time point: late sampling 161 to 241 days after vaccination in three convalescent patients. Stated treatment: approximately 9-day PBMC culture with coronavirus spike peptide pools or control peptides (ViraFEST assay). These receptors' targets are unknown. Cultured CD4+ T cell DNA was sequenced using the Oncomine TCR Beta short-read assay. TCRdb reprocessed the PCR reads with MiXCR, giving one entry per CDR3 protein. The table lists about 24,000 distinct CDR3 sequences, about two fifths of them singletons. The sample here was CD4+ T cells from blood, cultured in vitro, taken about 7 months after SARS-CoV-2 vaccination. The receptor source for this set is a human donor who had recovered from COVID-19.

This clonotype was seen only once. J is TRBJ2-3 and V is TRBV18; D gene uncertain. This CDR3 is built from 12 residues. Germline assignment: CDR1 KGHSH and CDR2 LQKENI. Trimming shortened V by 2 bases and J by 5 bases, and 5 bases separated the two germline ends. The CDR3 protein is CASSPGLDTQYF. CDR3 DNA sequence: TGTGCCAGCTCACCAGGGCTAGATACGCAGTATTTT.

This clonotype has a single count. The CDR3 protein is CASSLTSRETQYF. For the CDR3, the DNA is TGTGCCAGCAGTTTGACTAGCCGGGAGACCCAGTACTTC. The genes are TRBV12-3 or TRBV12-4 and TRBJ2-5; 7 positions match TRBD2. The CDR3 spans 13 residues. V trimming: 3 bases; J trimming: 5 bases; junction bases outside the gene matches: 3.

The chain uses TRBV6-5 and TRBJ2-1; D gene uncertain. CDR1 is MNHEY and CDR2 is SVGAGI in the germline V gene. The CDR3 has 13 residues. Trimming removed 2 bases from V and 5 bases from J, with 7 bases in between. CDR3 residues: CASSYNRNNEQFF. The CDR3 DNA reads TGTGCCAGCAGTTACAACAGAAACAATGAGCAGTTCTTC.

This clonotype was observed a handful of times. The chain uses TRBV20-1 and TRBJ2-5, with D possibly matching TRBD2 (6 bases). This CDR3 is built from 17 residues. The ends were cut back, 0 bases at V and 5 bases at J, with 22 bases in the middle. CDR1 is DFQATT, CDR2 SNEGSKA, per germline (reference sequence). CDR3 in amino acids: CSARDFVRDSGSETQYF. As DNA, the CDR3 is TGCAGTGCTAGAGATTTCGTTCGGGACTCAGGGTCGGAGACCCAGTACTTC.

A few counts support this clonotype. The chain employs TRBV7-9 and TRBJ2-1; the match to TRBD2 covers 8 bases. Germline V lookup: CDR1 SEHNR, CDR2 FQNEAQ (reference sequence). J was trimmed by 13 bases and V by 5 bases; bases with no gene match: 7. The CDR3 consists of 12 residues. As DNA, the CDR3 is TGTGCCAGCAGCCTACTCGGGAGGGTCCAGTTCTTC. It encodes CASSLLGRVQFF.

The chain uses TRBV27 and TRBJ2-1, with 9 nucleotides matching TRBD2. The germline gives CDR1 MNHEY, CDR2 SMNVEV (reference sequence). The CDR3 consists of 14 residues. V lost 5 bases and J lost 8; bases outside the gene matches: 7. This CDR3 reads CASSEQLAGDEQFF. CDR3 nucleotides: TGTGCCAGCAGTGAACAACTAGCGGGCGATGAGCAGTTCTTC.

This rearrangement joins TRBV5-1 to TRBJ1-5; no clear D gene. V was shortened by 1 base and J by 7 bases, with 9 bases between the two germline ends. The CDR3 loop spans 13 amino acids. Looked up from germline, CDR1 is SGHRS and CDR2 is YFSETQ. The CDR3 DNA reads as TGCGCCAGCAGCTTGTCCAGTGGCCAGCCCCAGCATTTT. This codes for CASSLSSGQPQHF.

In this sample, this clonotype turned up a few times. The CDR3 DNA sequence: TGTGCCAGCCACGAGGGTTCGGCGCGCCCTAATTCACCCCTCCACTTT. The encoded protein is CASHEGSARPNSPLHF. The chain is built from TRBV6-1 and TRBJ1-6; no firm D call. The ends were cut back, 8 bases at V and 6 bases at J, with 20 bases in the middle. Germline CDR1 is MNHNS and CDR2 is SASEGT. This CDR3 spans 16 amino acids.

This chain links TRBV28 with TRBJ2-6; 8 bases line up with TRBD1. The J segment lost 1 base and the V segment lost 4 bases, leaving 9 bases of the junction unmatched. The CDR3 loop spans 18 amino acids. Germline V gene lookup returns CDR1 MDHEN and CDR2 SYDVKM. For the CDR3, the DNA is TGTGCCAGCAGTTCCCGGACAGGGACCAGGTCTGGGGCCAACGTCCTGACTTTC. This encodes CASSSRTGTRSGANVLTF.

This clonotype was found a few times. The V and J genes are TRBV15 and TRBJ2-1; D gene unclear. V gave up 5 bases and J gave up 6 bases, with 17 bases separating them. The CDR3 has 15 residues. CDR1 is LNHNV, CDR2 YYDKDF, per germline (reference sequence). The CDR3: CATSRGGVGSNEQFF. In nucleotides, the CDR3 is TGTGCCACCAGCCGAGGCGGAGTGGGGTCCAATGAGCAGTTCTTC.

The rearrangement links TRBV5-4 to TRBJ2-5, with 8 bases fitting TRBD1. CDR3 length: 15 residues. V gave up 7 bases and J gave up 2 bases; unmatched junction bases: 10. The germline V gene has CDR1 SGHNT and CDR2 YYREEE (reference sequence). The CDR3 region has the DNA TGTGCCAGCTCCCCGCCTACAGGGGGGCAAGAGACCCAGTACTTC. Amino acids: CASSPPTGGQETQYF.

This sequence joins TRBV7-6 and TRBJ2-1, with TRBD2 matching 11 bases. Germline loops: CDR1 SGHVS, CDR2 FNYEAQ. The length of the CDR3 is 13 residues. Germline trimming cut 2 bases from V and 15 bases from J; bases unmatched to any gene: 6. CDR3 loop: CASSLSASGRLFF. The CDR3 nucleotides read TGTGCCAGCAGCTTATCTGCTAGCGGGAGGCTGTTCTTC.

This clonotype was counted between two and nine times. The V and J genes are TRBV28 and TRBJ1-1, with D possibly matching TRBD1 (5 bases). Trimming cost V 6 bases and J 6 bases, with 11 bases left between them. CDR1 is MDHEN, CDR2 SYDVKM, per germline. The CDR3 is 12 residues long. CDR3 in amino acids: CASSGGSPEAFF. The CDR3 nucleotides read TGTGCCAGCAGCGGGGGGTCCCCTGAAGCTTTCTTT.

The chain has TRBV7-9 and TRBJ1-2, with D unresolved. Germline V gene lookup returns CDR1 SEHNR and CDR2 FQNEAQ (reference sequence). V gave up 5 bases and J gave up 4 bases, with 11 bases separating them. The CDR3 length is 13 residues. CDR3 sequence reads: CASSTAGSYGYTF. DNA for the CDR3: TGTGCCAGCAGCACAGCGGGCAGCTATGGCTACACCTTC.

This clonotype was counted only a few times. The chain carries TRBV6-5 and TRBJ1-6; the D gene is possibly TRBD1 (5 bases). CDR1 and CDR2 (germline): MNHEY, SVGAGI. V was clipped by 2 bases and J by 7 bases, with 18 bases between them. This CDR3 has 17 residues. CDR3 nucleotide sequence: TGTGCCAGCAGTTACCGCCAACTGGGACCGGGAAATTCACCCCTCCACTTT. Its translation: CASSYRQLGPGNSPLHF.

This chain links TRBV6-4 with TRBJ1-1, with unresolved D. CDR1 and CDR2 (germline): MRHNA, SNTAGT. Trimming removed 2 bases at V and 8 bases at J, with 15 bases between. The CDR3 extends over 14 amino acids. The CDR3: CASSDKGRASEAFF. In DNA, the CDR3 is TGTGCCAGCAGTGACAAAGGGCGGGCCTCAGAAGCTTTCTTT.

The chain couples TRBV4-1 to TRBJ1-5; D may be TRBD1 (6 bases). The germline V gene encodes CDR1 MGHRA and CDR2 YSYEKL. The V and J ends lost 1 base and 3 bases respectively, with 7 bases between them. The CDR3 sequence is 14 residues long. The CDR3 sequence is CASSQGTVNQPQHF. In DNA, the CDR3 is TGCGCCAGCAGCCAAGGGACAGTCAATCAGCCCCAGCATTTT.

The chain uses TRBV20-1 and TRBJ2-7, with 10 bases matching TRBD2. From germline, CDR1 is DFQATT and CDR2 SNEGSKA (reference sequence). This CDR3 spans 16 amino acids. Trimming removed 4 bases from V and 4 bases from J; junction bases left unmatched: 13. This CDR3 is CSATHFNLAGEYEQYF. In DNA form, the CDR3 reads TGCAGTGCTACCCACTTTAATCTAGCGGGAGAATACGAGCAGTACTTC.

The V call is TRBV20-1, the J call TRBJ2-3, with 7 bases matching TRBD2. Germline V lookup: CDR1 DFQATT, CDR2 SNEGSKA (reference sequence). CDR3 length: 13 residues. Trimming took 6 bases from V and 1 from J; bases not matched to a gene: 4. Here the CDR3 DNA reads TGCAGTGCCCGGGACTACCGCACAGATACGCAGTATTTT. Amino acids: CSARDYRTDTQYF.